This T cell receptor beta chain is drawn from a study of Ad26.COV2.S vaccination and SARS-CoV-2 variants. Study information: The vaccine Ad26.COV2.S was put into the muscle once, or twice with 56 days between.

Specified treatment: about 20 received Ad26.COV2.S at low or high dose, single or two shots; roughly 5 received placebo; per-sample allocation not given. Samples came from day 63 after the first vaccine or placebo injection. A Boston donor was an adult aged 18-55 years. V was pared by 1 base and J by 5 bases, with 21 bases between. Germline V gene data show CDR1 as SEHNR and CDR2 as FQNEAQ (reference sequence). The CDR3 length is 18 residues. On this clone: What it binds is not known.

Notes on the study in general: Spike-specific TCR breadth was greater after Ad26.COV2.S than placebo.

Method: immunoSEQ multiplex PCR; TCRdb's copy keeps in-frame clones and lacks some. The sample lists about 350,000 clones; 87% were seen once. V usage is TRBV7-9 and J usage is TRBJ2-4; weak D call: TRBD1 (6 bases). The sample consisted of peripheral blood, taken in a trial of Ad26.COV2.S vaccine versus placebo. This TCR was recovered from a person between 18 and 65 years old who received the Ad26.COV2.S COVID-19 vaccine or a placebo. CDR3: CASSLGAGAGVLQNIQYF. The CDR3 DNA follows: TGTGCCAGCAGCTTAGGGGCGGGTGCAGGGGTTCTCCAAAACATTCAGTACTTC.